Listed here is a single T cell receptor beta chain. Its matching antigen is unknown. The data were taken from a study of T cells after yellow fever vaccination. General study results and limits: Post-booster repertoires contained most primary-vaccination clones again (96% CD4, roughly 90% CD8).

In TCRdb, the 5' RACE reads were re-called with MiXCR into one record per CDR3 protein. The table has about 350,000 distinct CDR3 sequences, less than 9.5% seen once. The CDR3 length is 15 residues. The J segment lost 5 bases and the V segment lost 1 base, leaving 9 bases of the junction unmatched. Germline CDR1 SGHRS, CDR2 YFSETQ. This specimen was PBMCs, taken roughly 45 days after the first yellow fever vaccination. The V call is TRBV5-1, the J call TRBJ2-7, with 7 nucleotides matching TRBD1. The receptor's source is a man aged 18 to 29 who received the YFV17D yellow fever vaccine. The CDR3 DNA reads as TGCGCCAGCAGCTTGCGGACAGGATGGGCCAACGAGCAGTACTTC. It encodes CASSLRTGWANEQYF.